This T cell receptor (beta chain) was retrieved from a study of blood T cell repertoires in COVID-19. Across the study: The United States, Italy and Spain supplied acute and convalescent COVID-19 samples. The analysed material was cDNA or gDNA that came from T cells, B-cell-depleted T cells, or PBMCs.

The CDR3 runs 16 residues. CDR1 SNHLY and CDR2 FYNNEI come from the germline V gene. The V and J ends lost 7 bases and 6 bases, in that order; junction bases with no gene match: 6. Per the authors' pipeline: Estimation of nucleated cell counts was performed using reference gene primer amplification. The repertoire was sequenced with immunoSEQ multiplex PCR; TCRdb's copy has only in-frame clones and lacks some. V and J calls and clone size follow that table, whereas D and trimming were derived from the DNA. The repertoire holds just over 150,000 clones, with around 85% as singletons. Sequenced: peripheral blood. This receptor was identified in a human donor with acute or convalescent COVID-19. The donor label of this sample is uncertain. The rearrangement joins TRBV2 to TRBJ2-2; 15 nucleotides align to TRBD2. CDR3 protein: CASTPGLAGGAGELFF. Here the CDR3 DNA reads TGTGCCAGCACCCCCGGACTAGCGGGGGGGGCCGGGGAGCTGTTTTTT.